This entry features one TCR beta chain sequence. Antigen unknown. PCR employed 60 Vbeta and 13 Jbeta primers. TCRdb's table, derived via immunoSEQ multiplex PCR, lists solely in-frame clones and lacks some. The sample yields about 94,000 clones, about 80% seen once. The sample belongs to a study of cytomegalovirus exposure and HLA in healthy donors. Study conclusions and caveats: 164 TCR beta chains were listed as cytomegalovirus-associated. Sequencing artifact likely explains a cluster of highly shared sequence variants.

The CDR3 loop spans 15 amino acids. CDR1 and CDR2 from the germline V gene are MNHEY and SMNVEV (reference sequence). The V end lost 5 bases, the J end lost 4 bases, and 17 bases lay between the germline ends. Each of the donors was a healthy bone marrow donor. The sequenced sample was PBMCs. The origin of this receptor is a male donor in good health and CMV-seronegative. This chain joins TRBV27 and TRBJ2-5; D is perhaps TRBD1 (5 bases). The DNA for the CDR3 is TGTGCCAGCAGTCCTCATTGGGGCGAAATAGAGACCCAGTACTTC. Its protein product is CASSPHWGEIETQYF.